This TCR beta chain came from a study of blood T cell repertoires in COVID-19. Study as a whole: Acute-phase and convalescent COVID-19 samples originated in the United States, Italy and Spain.

Per germline, CDR1 SGHTA and CDR2 FQGNSA. Trimming shortened V by 4 bases and J by 6 bases, and 16 bases separated the two germline ends. This CDR3 has 14 residues. In the original analysis: Amplifying reference gene primers gave estimates of nucleated cell counts. TCRdb keeps only in-frame clones here, not all; method: immunoSEQ multiplex PCR. D and trimming were read from the DNA, whereas the V and J calls and clone size are those reported in that table. This table holds roughly 43,000 clones, approximately 80% found once. This clone appeared a single time. V is TRBV7-2 and J is TRBJ2-7; the D gene is possibly TRBD2 (6 bases). The source material was peripheral blood. The TCR comes from a woman aged 55-69 years with acute or convalescent COVID-19. The CDR3 sequence is CASSSDYASSEQYF. CDR3 sequence (DNA): TGTGCCAGCAGCTCGGACTATGCGAGCAGCGAGCAGTACTTC.